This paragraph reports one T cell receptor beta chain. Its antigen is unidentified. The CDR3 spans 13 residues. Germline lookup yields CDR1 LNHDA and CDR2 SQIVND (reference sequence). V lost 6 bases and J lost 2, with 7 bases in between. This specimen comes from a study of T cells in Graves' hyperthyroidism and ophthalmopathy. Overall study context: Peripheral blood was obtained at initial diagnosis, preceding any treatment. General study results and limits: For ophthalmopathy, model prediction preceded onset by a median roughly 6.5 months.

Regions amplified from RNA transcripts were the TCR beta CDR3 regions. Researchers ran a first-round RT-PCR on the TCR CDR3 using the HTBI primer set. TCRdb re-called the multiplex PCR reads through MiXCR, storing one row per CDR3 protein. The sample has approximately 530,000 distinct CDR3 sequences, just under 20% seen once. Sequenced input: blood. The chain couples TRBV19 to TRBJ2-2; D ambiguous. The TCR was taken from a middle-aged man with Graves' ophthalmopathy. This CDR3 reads CASRTSNTGELFF. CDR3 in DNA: TGTGCCAGTAGGACTTCCAACACCGGGGAGCTGTTTTTT.